A single sample is the source of the 18 T cell receptor beta chains below, sequenced in a study of shared clonotypes between healthy human individuals. Terminally differentiated effector memory CD45RA+ cells were left out of the naive CD8 fraction, which was CD45RO-negative and positively selected for CCR7. Measured with immunoSEQ multiplex PCR; TCRdb has only the in-frame clones, and not every one. The table lists more than 550,000 clones, about 90% of them singletons. Sequencing was done on a sample of naive CD8+ T cells sorted from blood. The origin of the receptors is a man aged 30-40 years in good health.

The CDR3 nucleotides read TGTGCCAGTAGTATCCAGGCGGGAGGGCTTTCCTACAATGAGCAGTTCTTC. Translating gives CASSIQAGGLSYNEQFF. This chain joins TRBV19 and TRBJ2-1; 9 positions agree with TRBD2. J gave up 1 base and V 3 bases, and 7 bases lay outside the gene matches. Germline CDR1 reads LNHDA; CDR2 reads SQIVND (reference sequence). The CDR3 loop spans 17 amino acids.

The V and J genes are TRBV7-2 and TRBJ1-5, with D possibly TRBD1 on 5 matching bases. The CDR3 covers 15 residues. V gave up 6 bases and J gave up 7 bases, with 19 bases separating them. Germline CDR1 SGHTA, CDR2 FQGNSA. Here the CDR3 DNA reads TGTGCCAGCAGTTCTGGCAGGGTTGGTTGGCAGCCCCAGCATTTT. This translates into CASSSGRVGWQPQHF. Based on the CDR3 plus reference TRBV7-2 and TRBJ1-5, the full variable domain is GAGVSQSPSNKVTEKGKDVELRCDPISGHTALYWYRQSLGQGLEFLIYFQGNSAPDKSGLPSDRFSAERTGGSVSTLTIQRTQQEDSAVYLCASSSGRVGWQPQHFGDGTRLSIL.

V gene TRBV5-1 combines with J gene TRBJ2-2; D not certain. The V gene's germline CDR1 is SGHRS and CDR2 YFSETQ. Trimming removed 6 bases at V and 7 bases at J, with 13 bases between. This CDR3 region has 13 residues. The CDR3 region is CASNFPSGGELFF. The CDR3 DNA reads as TGCGCCAGCAATTTCCCCTCGGGCGGGGAGCTGTTTTTT.

V is TRBV15 and J is TRBJ2-7; D is possibly TRBD1 (6 bases). CDR3 length equals 15 residues. The V gene's germline CDR1 is LNHNV and CDR2 YYDKDF (reference sequence). V was clipped by 2 bases and J by 5 bases, with 16 bases between them. CDR3 in amino acids: CATSRKSGHSDEQYF. The CDR3 DNA reads TGTGCCACCAGCAGAAAATCGGGACACTCGGACGAGCAGTACTTC.

The gene calls are TRBV27 and TRBJ2-2; perhaps D is TRBD1 or TRBD2 (5 bases each). The CDR3 spans 14 residues. V lost 6 bases to trimming and J lost 5 bases, with 13 bases between them. CDR1 MNHEY and CDR2 SMNVEV come from the germline V gene (reference sequence). The DNA for the CDR3 is TGTGCCAGCAGGGGACCGGGCCCTACCGGGGAGCTGTTTTTT. Translating gives CASRGPGPTGELFF.

The chain recombines TRBV4-1 with TRBJ2-7; 11 positions match TRBD2. The CDR3 sequence is 14 residues long. Germline CDR1 and CDR2: MGHRA and YSYEKL. The ends lost 4 bases at V and 6 bases at J; junction bases unmatched: 5. CDR3 in DNA: TGCGCCAGCAGCCCTAGCGGGAGGCCCCTCGAGCAGTACTTC. The encoded protein is CASSPSGRPLEQYF.

The chain has TRBV7-9 and TRBJ2-7; 7 bases agree with TRBD2. The CDR3 runs to 14 residues. Per the germline V gene, CDR1 is SEHNR and CDR2 is FQNEAQ (reference sequence). The junction had 11 bases not matched to a gene; V was cut back by 6 bases and J by 6 bases. The CDR3 spells CASRHRDYPSEQYF. Written as DNA, the CDR3 is TGTGCCAGCAGACACCGGGACTACCCCTCCGAGCAGTACTTC.

This clone came up once. V gene TRBV2 combines with J gene TRBJ2-7, with D hard to call. The germline CDR1 and CDR2 sequences are SNHLY and FYNNEI. The CDR3 extends over 14 amino acids. Trimming removed 5 bases from V and 0 bases from J, with 11 bases in between. The CDR3 reads CASSFTGFSYEQYF. The CDR3 coding sequence is TGTGCCAGCAGTTTCACCGGGTTCTCCTACGAGCAGTACTTC.

The rearrangement uses TRBV27 and TRBJ1-1; the D gene is possibly TRBD1 (5 bases). The V end lost 4 bases, the J end lost 1 base, and 10 bases lay between the germline ends. Germline lookup yields CDR1 MNHEY and CDR2 SMNVEV (reference sequence). The CDR3 runs to 14 residues. The CDR3 nucleotides are TGTGCCAGCAGTTCCCTCGGGGCGAACACTGAAGCTTTCTTT. Translated: CASSSLGANTEAFF.

A note on this clone: The germline gene is not matched at one end of the junction; a read error may be the cause. The chain couples TRBV7-2 to TRBJ2-7; TRBD2 agrees at 7 bases. The CDR3 length is 14 residues. Germline CDR1 is SGHTA and CDR2 is FQGNSA. In nucleotides, the CDR3 is TGTGCCAGCAGCCTAGCGGTTCCCGGAGGTGAGCAGTACTTC. Encoded protein: CASSLAVPGGEQYF.

The chain employs TRBV21-1 and TRBJ2-7; TRBD1 is the table's D call, not checked against the DNA. TRBV21-1 constitutes a pseudogene. The CDR3 has 15 residues. DNA for the CDR3: TGTGCCAGCAGCACCCCGGGGACAATCTCCTACGAGCAGTACTTC. This sequence encodes CASSTPGTISYEQYF.

This chain connects TRBV27 to TRBJ2-1; D may be TRBD1 or TRBD2 (6 bases each). Germline lookup yields CDR1 MNHEY and CDR2 SMNVEV (reference sequence). The CDR3 contains 16 residues. Trimming pared 4 bases from V and 2 bases from J, leaving 15 bases between. CDR3 nucleotide sequence: TGTGCCAGCAGTTCTGATTTGGGGGGCGCCTACAATGAGCAGTTCTTC. It codes for CASSSDLGGAYNEQFF.

The sample holds one count of this clone. The chain links TRBV30 to TRBJ2-3, with D uncertain. The ends were cut back, 1 base at V and 2 bases at J, with 10 bases in the middle. The CDR3 is made up of 14 amino acids. Germline lookup yields CDR1 GTSNPN and CDR2 SVGIG (reference sequence). This CDR3 reads CAWSASGFTDTQYF. DNA of the CDR3: TGTGCCTGGAGTGCATCGGGTTTCACAGATACGCAGTATTTT.

The chain couples TRBV5-1 to TRBJ2-7, with 8 bases identical to TRBD2. The length of the CDR3 is 14 residues. Germline V CDR1 and CDR2: SGHRS, YFSETQ. Trimming at V came to 8 bases and at J to 9 bases, leaving 16 bases not matched to a gene. The CDR3 sequence: CARTIAGTTWGQYF. CDR3 coding DNA: TGCGCCAGGACTATAGCGGGAACCACCTGGGGGCAGTACTTC. Full variable domain (rest looked up from reference TRBV5-1 and TRBJ2-7): KAGVTQTPRYLIKTRGQQVTLSCSPISGHRSVSWYQQTPGQGLQFLFEYFSETQRNKGNFPGRFSGRQFSNSRSEMNVSTLELGDSALYLCARTIAGTTWGQYFGPGTRLTVT.

The chain joins TRBV7-9 to TRBJ2-1; TRBD2 aligns across 12 bases. CDR1 is SEHNR, CDR2 FQNEAQ, per germline (reference sequence). This CDR3 is 16 amino acids long. The trim removed 1 base at V and 7 bases at J, leaving 5 bases unmatched. The CDR3 loop is CASSLGASGRGNEQFF. DNA of the CDR3: TGTGCCAGCAGCTTAGGAGCTAGCGGGAGGGGGAATGAGCAGTTCTTC.

This chain uses TRBV10-3 with TRBJ1-5; D is uncertain. With 6 bases removed from V and 3 bases from J, the gap between germline ends came to 9 bases. This CDR3 comprises 13 residues. CDR1 is ENHRY and CDR2 is SYGVKD in the germline V gene. CDR3 bases: TGTGCCATCAGAAACCTTGACAATCAGCCCCAGCATTTT. Residues: CAIRNLDNQPQHF.

The J gene is TRBJ2-7, the V gene TRBV6-1; 8 positions agree with TRBD1. The CDR3 has 15 amino acids. V dropped 5 bases and J dropped 2; count of bases not matched to a gene: 8. From germline, CDR1 is MNHNS and CDR2 SASEGT. CDR3 residues: CASSTQGTGAYEQYF. DNA for the CDR3: TGTGCCAGCAGTACCCAGGGGACAGGAGCCTACGAGCAGTACTTC.

The rearrangement uses TRBV27 and TRBJ1-1; D uncertain. This CDR3 contains 11 residues. With 8 bases removed from V and 11 bases from J, the gap between germline ends came to 15 bases. In germline, CDR1 is MNHEY, CDR2 SMNVEV (reference sequence). The CDR3 region has the DNA TGTGCCAGCCGGTACAATGGACGGGCTTTCTTT. The encoded protein is CASRYNGRAFF.